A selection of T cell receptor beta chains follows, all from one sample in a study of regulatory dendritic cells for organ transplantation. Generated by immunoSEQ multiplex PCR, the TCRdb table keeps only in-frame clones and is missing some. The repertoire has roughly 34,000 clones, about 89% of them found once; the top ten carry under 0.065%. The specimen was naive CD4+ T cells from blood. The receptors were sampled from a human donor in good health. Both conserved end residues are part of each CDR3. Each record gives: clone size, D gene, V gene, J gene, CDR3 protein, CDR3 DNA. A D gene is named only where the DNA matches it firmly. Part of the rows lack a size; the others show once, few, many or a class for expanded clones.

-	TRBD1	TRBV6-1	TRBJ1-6	CASAWTGSNSPLHF	TGTGCCAGCGCTTGGACAGGATCTAATTCACCCCTCCACTTT
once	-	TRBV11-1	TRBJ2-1	CASSLAKHTRHNEQFF	TGTGCCAGCAGCTTAGCGAAGCACACCAGGCACAATGAGCAGTTCTTC
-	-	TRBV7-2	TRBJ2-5	CASSRRWFEETQYF	TGTGCCAGCAGCCGACGTTGGTTCGAGGAGACCCAGTACTTC
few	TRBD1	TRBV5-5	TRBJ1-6	CASSLTRQGGSSPLHF	TGTGCCAGCAGCTTAACTCGACAGGGGGGTAGTTCACCCCTCCACTTT
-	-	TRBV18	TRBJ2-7	CASSPPGRGEQYF	TGTGCCAGCTCACCACCGGGTCGGGGCGAGCAGTACTTC
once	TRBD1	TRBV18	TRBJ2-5	CASSPYMGQAQETQYF	TGTGCCAGCTCACCGTATATGGGACAGGCCCAAGAGACCCAGTACTTC
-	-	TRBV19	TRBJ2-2	CASSIGQSNTGELFF	TGTGCCAGTAGTATAGGGCAGTCGAACACCGGGGAGCTGTTTTTT
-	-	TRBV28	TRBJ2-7	CASSWSLGGKVQYF	TGTGCCAGCAGTTGGTCTTTGGGGGGCAAGGTGCAGTACTTC
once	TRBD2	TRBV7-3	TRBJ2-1	CASSLEAGGRNEQFF	TGTGCCAGCAGCTTAGAAGCGGGGGGGCGCAATGAGCAGTTCTTC
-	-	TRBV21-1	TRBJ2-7	CASSPLSLEQYF	TGTGCCAGCAGCCCCCTCTCCCTTGAGCAGTACTTC
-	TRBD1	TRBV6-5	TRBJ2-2	CASSRGPTGELFF	TGTGCCAGCAGTAGGGGGCCGACCGGGGAGCTGTTTTTT
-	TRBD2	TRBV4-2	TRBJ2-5	CASSLPTSGGEETQYF	TGTGCCAGCAGCCTCCCGACTAGCGGGGGAGAAGAGACCCAGTACTTC
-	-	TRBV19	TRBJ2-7	CASRPGGSPGDYEQYF	TGTGCCAGTCGTCCCGGGGGAAGTCCAGGGGACTACGAGCAGTACTTC
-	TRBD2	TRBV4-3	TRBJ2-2	CASSQDGGGNTGELFF	TGCGCCAGCAGCCAAGATGGCGGGGGGAACACCGGGGAGCTGTTTTTT
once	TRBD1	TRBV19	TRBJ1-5	CASSMGWDRGNQPQHF	TGTGCCAGTAGTATGGGTTGGGACAGGGGTAATCAGCCCCAGCATTTT
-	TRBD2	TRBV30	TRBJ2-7	CAWSAGGNEQYF	TGTGCCTGGAGTGCGGGGGGGAACGAGCAGTACTTC
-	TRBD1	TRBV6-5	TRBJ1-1	CASSRRTGGKTEAFF	TGTGCCAGCAGTAGACGGACAGGGGGGAAAACTGAAGCTTTCTTT
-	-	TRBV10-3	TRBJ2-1	CAISDPRASEAYNEQFF	TGTGCCATCAGTGACCCTCGGGCGTCTGAAGCCTACAATGAGCAGTTCTTC
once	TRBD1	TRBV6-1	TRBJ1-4	CASSDPGGLNEKLFF	TGTGCCAGCAGTGACCCAGGGGGCCTAAATGAAAAACTGTTTTTT
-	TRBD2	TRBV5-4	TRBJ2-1	CASSLGRERDNEQFF	TGTGCCAGCAGCTTGGGGCGGGAGAGAGACAATGAGCAGTTCTTC
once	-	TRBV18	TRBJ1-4	CASSKTRNEKLFF	TGTGCCAGCTCGAAGACTCGTAATGAAAAACTGTTTTTT
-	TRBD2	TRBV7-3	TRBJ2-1	CASSFAGDSYNEQFF	TGTGCCAGCAGCTTTGCGGGAGACTCCTACAATGAGCAGTTCTTC
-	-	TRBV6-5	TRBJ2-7	CASSYLSGTAYEQYF	TGTGCCAGCAGTTACTTGTCCGGGACCGCCTACGAGCAGTACTTC
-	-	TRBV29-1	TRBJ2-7	CSVAGTLGSEQYF	TGCAGCGTTGCAGGGACACTGGGGTCCGAGCAGTACTTC
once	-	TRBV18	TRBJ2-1	CASSLDSYNEQFF	TGTGCCAGCTCCCTGGACAGTTACAATGAGCAGTTCTTC
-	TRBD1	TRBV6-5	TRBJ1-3	CASSRDSGNTIYF	TGTGCCAGCAGTCGGGACAGCGGAAACACCATATATTTT
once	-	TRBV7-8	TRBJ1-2	CASSLLGKTPYGYTF	TGTGCCAGCAGCTTACTTGGGAAAACCCCCTATGGCTACACCTTC